These 25 T cell receptor beta chains were all obtained from the same sample, sequenced in a study of blood T cell repertoires in COVID-19. Profiled with immunoSEQ multiplex PCR; TCRdb holds only in-frame clones, not every one. The sample has 170,000 or so clones; around nine tenths are singletons. The sample consisted of peripheral blood. The receptors derive from a man aged 35 to 55 with active or convalescent COVID-19.

The genes are TRBV3-1 (or the pseudogene TRBV3-2) and TRBJ1-5; D remains ambiguous. The ends were cut back, 0 bases at V and 0 bases at J, with 15 bases in the middle. This CDR3 comprises 18 residues. In germline, CDR1 is LGHDT, CDR2 YNNKEL (reference sequence). The CDR3 here is CASSQDIGGPYSNQPQHF. The DNA for the CDR3 is TGTGCCAGCAGCCAAGATATTGGAGGACCCTATAGCAATCAGCCCCAGCATTTT.

The rearrangement uses TRBV15 and TRBJ1-4; 8 nucleotides align to TRBD1. The J segment lost 7 bases and the V segment lost 6 bases, leaving 10 bases of the junction unmatched. Germline CDR1 and CDR2: LNHNV and YYDKDF (reference sequence). This CDR3 comprises 15 residues. CDR3 sequence reads: CATRESDRGAEKLFF. CDR3 coding DNA: TGTGCCACCAGGGAGAGCGACAGGGGTGCTGAAAAACTGTTTTTT.

The chain links TRBV19 to TRBJ1-6, with D maybe TRBD1 (6 bases). Trimming cost V 6 bases and J 0 bases, with 6 bases left between them. CDR1 LNHDA and CDR2 SQIVND come from the germline V gene (reference sequence). This CDR3 comprises 14 residues. CDR3 nucleotides: TGTGCCAGTAGGGACAGCTCCTATAATTCACCCCTCCACTTT. Residues: CASRDSSYNSPLHF.

The V and J genes are TRBV30 and TRBJ1-1; 11 nucleotides align to TRBD1. CDR3 length: 13 residues. V lost 4 bases to trimming and J lost 4 bases; unmatched junction nucleotides: 2. Germline V gene sequence: CDR1 GTSNPN, CDR2 SVGIG (reference sequence). CDR3: CAWMGTGGTEAFF. The CDR3 DNA follows: TGTGCCTGGATGGGGACAGGGGGCACTGAAGCTTTCTTT.

The chain carries TRBV5-1 and TRBJ2-2, with TRBD1 matching over 8 bases. Unmatched junction bases numbered 9, after V lost 4 bases and J lost 7 bases. CDR1 is SGHRS, CDR2 YFSETQ, per germline. The CDR3 length is 15 residues. The chain's CDR3 is CASSPAGQGGGELFF. CDR3 DNA: TGCGCCAGCAGCCCGGCAGGACAGGGAGGCGGGGAGCTGTTTTTT.

This chain links TRBV5-8 with TRBJ1-3, with D tentatively TRBD1 (6 bases). The CDR3 runs 14 residues. With 5 bases removed from V and 1 base from J, the gap between germline ends came to 10 bases. Germline values: CDR1 SGHTS, CDR2 YDEGEE. This CDR3 is CASSFGTSGNTIYF. The CDR3 region has the DNA TGTGCCAGCAGTTTCGGGACATCTGGAAACACCATATATTTT. Complete variable domain (other parts from reference TRBV5-8 and TRBJ1-3): EAGVTQSPTHLIKTRGQQATLRCSPISGHTSVYWYQQALGLGLQFLLWYDEGEERNRGNFPPRFSGRQFPNYSSELNVNALELEDSALYLCASSFGTSGNTIYFGEGSWLTVV.

The genes are TRBV7-2 and TRBJ2-3; D is perhaps TRBD1 (5 bases). Trimming cost V 4 bases and J 2 bases, with 16 bases left between them. Looked up from germline, CDR1 is SGHTA and CDR2 is FQGNSA. The CDR3 length is 16 residues. This CDR3 is CASSSVGWGSTDTQYF. The CDR3 DNA sequence: TGTGCCAGCAGCTCCGTAGGATGGGGCTCCACAGATACGCAGTATTTT. Complete variable domain (other parts from reference TRBV7-2 and TRBJ2-3): GAGVSQSPSNKVTEKGKDVELRCDPISGHTALYWYRQSLGQGLEFLIYFQGNSAPDKSGLPSDRFSAERTGGSVSTLTIQRTQQEDSAVYLCASSSVGWGSTDTQYFGPGTRLTVL.

The chain employs TRBV10-3 and TRBJ2-7; 11 bases fit TRBD1. CDR1 is ENHRY and CDR2 is SYGVKD in the germline V gene. CDR3 length: 14 residues. The ends lost 8 bases at V and 3 bases at J; junction bases unmatched: 6. In nucleotides, the CDR3 is TGTGCCATCTTGAACGGGACAGGGGGCTACGAGCAGTACTTC. Protein sequence: CAILNGTGGYEQYF.

The chain employs TRBV6-5 and TRBJ2-1; 7 bases fit TRBD2. CDR1 and CDR2 (germline): MNHEY, SVGAGI. This CDR3 is 15 amino acids long. V shed 8 bases and J 7 bases; nucleotides not matched to a gene: 14. CDR3 DNA sequence: TGTGCCAGCGCTTTAGGACTAGTAGGGTTGAATGAGCAGTTCTTC. This sequence encodes CASALGLVGLNEQFF.

As regards this clone: The junction departs from germline at one end; a sequencing error may be responsible. The gene calls are TRBV7-7 and TRBJ2-5; D may be TRBD1 (5 bases). The V gene's germline CDR1 is SSHAT and CDR2 FNYEAQ (reference sequence). The CDR3 totals 13 residues. CDR3 nucleotides: TGTGCTAGCAGCTTTGGGGCGAGAGAGACCCAGTACTTC. Amino acid sequence: CASSFGARETQYF.

The CDR3 DNA follows: TGTGCCAGCAGCAAAGCGCCAGGGTTAAATGGCTACACCTTC. Protein product: CASSKAPGLNGYTF. The chain uses TRBV21-1 and TRBJ1-2; the table names TRBD1, a call not compared with the DNA. TRBV21-1 has pseudogene status. The CDR3 has 14 residues.

This sequence joins TRBV19 and TRBJ2-5; 9 positions match TRBD1. Germline values: CDR1 LNHDA, CDR2 SQIVND (reference sequence). V lost 4 bases, J lost 2 bases, and 8 bases stayed unmatched. This CDR3 has 16 residues. The CDR3 nucleotides are TGTGCCAGTAGTACGCCGACAGGGGGATGGCAAGAGACCCAGTACTTC. Protein product: CASSTPTGGWQETQYF.

This chain uses TRBV4-1 with TRBJ1-2, with D maybe TRBD1 (5 bases). The CDR3 is made up of 15 amino acids. The germline V and J ends were trimmed by 3 bases and 2 bases, with 13 bases remaining between them. Per the germline V gene, CDR1 is MGHRA and CDR2 is YSYEKL. CDR3 bases: TGCGCCAGCAGCCAGTCCCCAGGGTCCAACTATGGCTACACCTTC. This gives the protein CASSQSPGSNYGYTF.

The chain employs TRBV6-1 and TRBJ2-7; the D is unclear. The germline V and J ends were trimmed by 1 base and 3 bases, with 7 bases remaining between them. There are 13 residues in the CDR3. Germline CDR1 MNHNS, CDR2 SASEGT. The CDR3 spells CASSEGGRYEQYF. In nucleotides, the CDR3 is TGTGCCAGCAGTGAAGGAGGTCGCTACGAGCAGTACTTC.

The chain recombines TRBV6-2 or TRBV6-3 with TRBJ2-7; 12 bases are shared with TRBD2. Germline values: CDR1 MNHEY, CDR2 SVGEGT. The CDR3 has 16 residues. V shed 6 bases and J 5 bases; nucleotides not matched to a gene: 11. The CDR3 region is CASSLTPGLAGNEQYF. The CDR3 nucleotides read TGTGCCAGCAGCCTAACCCCAGGACTAGCGGGAAACGAGCAGTACTTC.

The V gene is TRBV18, the J gene TRBJ2-1, with TRBD2 identical over 12 bases. The junction had 2 bases not matched to a gene; V was cut back by 3 bases and J by 2 bases. The length of the CDR3 is 16 residues. The germline V gene encodes CDR1 KGHSH and CDR2 LQKENI. In DNA, the CDR3 is TGTGCCAGCTCACCGCTAGCGGGGGGGCCCTACAATGAGCAGTTCTTC. Protein product: CASSPLAGGPYNEQFF. The full variable domain, with the rest looked up from reference TRBV18 and TRBJ2-1, is NAGVMQNPRHLVRRRGQEARLRCSPMKGHSHVYWYRQLPEEGLKFMVYLQKENIIDESGMPKERFSAEFPKEGPSILRIQQVVRGDSAAYFCASSPLAGGPYNEQFFGPGTRLTVL.

The chain joins TRBV7-9 to TRBJ2-3; 11 bases are a match to TRBD2. The CDR3 has 16 residues. The junction had 5 bases not matched to a gene; V was cut back by 5 bases and J by 1 base. The germline V gene encodes CDR1 SEHNR and CDR2 FQNEAQ (reference sequence). CDR3 region: CASSILAGGGTDTQYF. CDR3 sequence (DNA): TGTGCCAGCAGCATTCTAGCGGGGGGCGGCACAGATACGCAGTATTTT.

The chain links TRBV7-9 to TRBJ1-4; no reliable D call. Trimming took 0 bases from V and 4 from J, leaving 9 bases between them. CDR3 length: 15 residues. Germline V gene data show CDR1 as SEHNR and CDR2 as FQNEAQ (reference sequence). CDR3 nucleotide sequence: TGTGCCAGCAGCTTAGCGGGCCCTCATAATGAAAAACTGTTTTTT. Translated, it gives CASSLAGPHNEKLFF.

The chain joins TRBV19 to TRBJ1-6; D remains unclear. Germline assignment: CDR1 LNHDA and CDR2 SQIVND (reference sequence). CDR3 size: 15 residues. The ends were cut back, 7 bases at V and 0 bases at J, with 10 bases in the middle. This CDR3 reads CASTLVGSYNSPLHF. The CDR3 region has the DNA TGTGCCAGTACCCTGGTCGGCTCCTATAATTCACCCCTCCACTTT.

The V call is TRBV6-5, the J call TRBJ1-1; D is undetermined. Germline values: CDR1 MNHEY, CDR2 SVGAGI. CDR3 length equals 14 residues. The ends were cut back, 6 bases at V and 1 base at J, with 12 bases in the middle. The CDR3, as DNA: TGTGCCAGCAGCCCGGGATTCTGGAACACTGAAGCTTTCTTT. The encoded protein is CASSPGFWNTEAFF.

The genes are TRBV13 and TRBJ2-5; a possible D gene is TRBD1 (5 bases). CDR1 PRHDT and CDR2 FYEKMQ come from the germline V gene (reference sequence). V dropped 5 bases and J dropped 2 bases, with 9 bases sitting between them. The CDR3 consists of 13 residues. CDR3 nucleotides: TGTGCCAGCAGCCCCGACAGACAAGAGACCCAGTACTTC. It specifies CASSPDRQETQYF.

J is TRBJ1-1 and V is TRBV3-1 (or the pseudogene TRBV3-2); D uncertain. V was shortened by 0 bases and J by 9 bases, with 8 bases between the two germline ends. This CDR3 is built from 12 residues. Germline CDR1 reads LGHDT; CDR2 reads YNNKEL (reference sequence). The CDR3 DNA reads TGTGCCAGCAGCCAAGATAGGAGTCAAGCTTTCTTT. Its protein product is CASSQDRSQAFF.

The gene calls are TRBV21-1 and TRBJ2-7; TRBD2, as called in the table, went unchecked against the DNA. TRBV21-1 is termed a pseudogene. There are 13 residues in the CDR3. The CDR3 bases are TGTGCCACCCGAGGGGGAGGGCGATACGAGCAGTACTTC. Translating it yields CATRGGGRYEQYF.

This clone has only one observation. This chain links TRBV9 with TRBJ1-6; TRBD1 is a possible D gene (5 bases). The CDR3 runs to 13 residues. V dropped 2 bases and J dropped 8 bases, with 8 bases sitting between them. Germline-derived CDR1 and CDR2 are SGDLS and YYNGEE. In DNA form, the CDR3 reads TGTGCCAGCAGCGTCCGCAGGGATTCACCCCTCCACTTT. This sequence encodes CASSVRRDSPLHF. Variable domain in full (rest from reference TRBV9 and TRBJ1-6): DSGVTQTPKHLITATGQRVTLRCSPRSGDLSVYWYQQSLDQGLQFLIQYYNGEERAKGNILERFSAQQFPDLHSELNLSSLELGDSALYFCASSVRRDSPLHFGNGTRLTVT.

This clone has just a few counts. This chain connects TRBV6-5 to TRBJ1-1; possibly TRBD1 for D (6 bases). CDR3 size: 15 residues. Germline V gene sequence: CDR1 MNHEY, CDR2 SVGAGI. Trimming took off 6 bases at V and 1 base at J, with 15 bases between the two ends. The CDR3 DNA reads as TGTGCCAGCAGGGGTGGGGGCAGTGGGAACACTGAAGCTTTCTTT. It encodes CASRGGGSGNTEAFF.